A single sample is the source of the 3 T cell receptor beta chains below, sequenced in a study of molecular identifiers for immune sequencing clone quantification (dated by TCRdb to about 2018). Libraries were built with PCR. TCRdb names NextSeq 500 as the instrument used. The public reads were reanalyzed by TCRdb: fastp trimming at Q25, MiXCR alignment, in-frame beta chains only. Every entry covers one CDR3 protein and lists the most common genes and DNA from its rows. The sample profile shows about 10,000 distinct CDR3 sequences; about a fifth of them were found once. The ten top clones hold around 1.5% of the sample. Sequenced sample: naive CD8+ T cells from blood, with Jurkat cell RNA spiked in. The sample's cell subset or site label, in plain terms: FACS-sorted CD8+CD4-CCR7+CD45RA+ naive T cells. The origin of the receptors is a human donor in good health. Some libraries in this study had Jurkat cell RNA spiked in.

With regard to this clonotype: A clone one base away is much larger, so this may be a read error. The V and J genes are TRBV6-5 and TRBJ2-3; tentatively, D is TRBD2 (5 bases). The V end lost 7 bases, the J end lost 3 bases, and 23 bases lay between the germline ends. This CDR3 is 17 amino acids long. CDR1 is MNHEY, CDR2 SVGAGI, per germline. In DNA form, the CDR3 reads TGTGCCAGCACCTCACGGCTAGCCCCATATGATACAGATACGCAGTATTTT. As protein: CASTSRLAPYDTDTQYF.

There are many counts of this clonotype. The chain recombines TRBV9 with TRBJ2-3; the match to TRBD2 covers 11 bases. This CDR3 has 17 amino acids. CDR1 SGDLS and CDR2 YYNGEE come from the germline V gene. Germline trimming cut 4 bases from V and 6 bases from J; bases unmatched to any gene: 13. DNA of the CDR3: TGTGCCAGCAGCATCAGCCGAACTAGCGGGGGACAGGATACGCAGTATTTT. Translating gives CASSISRTSGGQDTQYF.

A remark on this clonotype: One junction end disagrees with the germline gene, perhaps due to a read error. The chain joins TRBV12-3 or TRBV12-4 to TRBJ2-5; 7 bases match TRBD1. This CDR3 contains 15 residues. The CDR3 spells CASSRDSLKQEPQYF. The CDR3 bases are TGTGCCAGCAGTCGGGACAGTCTAAAGCAAGAGCCCCAGTACTTC.